Each of the 30 T cell receptor beta chains below was sequenced from the same sample in a study of T cell responses to AZD1222 COVID-19 vaccine. Clones were read by immunoSEQ multiplex PCR, and TCRdb kept only the in-frame ones, dropping some. The sample consists of about 150,000 clones, 88% of them appearing once. The sequences come from peripheral blood, collected on day 0 of AZD1222 vaccination. The receptors shown here come from an adult in good health.

This sequence joins TRBV24-1 and TRBJ2-1; TRBD1 matches 8 bases. The CDR3 runs 15 residues. V gave up 4 bases and J gave up 2 bases; unmatched junction bases: 3. CDR1 KGHDR and CDR2 SFDVKD come from the germline V gene. The DNA of the CDR3 is TGTGCCACCAGTGACCTGGGACAGGCCTACAATGAGCAGTTCTTC. It specifies CATSDLGQAYNEQFF.

V usage is TRBV3-1 (or the pseudogene TRBV3-2) and J usage is TRBJ1-1, with D perhaps TRBD1 (6 bases). From germline, CDR1 is LGHDT and CDR2 YNNKEL (reference sequence). Trimming left V 0 bases short and J 1 base short, with 12 bases between. This CDR3 is built from 16 residues. For the CDR3, the DNA is TGTGCCAGCAGCCAAGATAGGGGGGGCCCGAACACTGAAGCTTTCTTT. Amino acid sequence: CASSQDRGGPNTEAFF.

This chain uses TRBV6-2 or TRBV6-3 with TRBJ2-7; no reliable D call. Trimming removed 6 bases from V and 6 bases from J, with 21 bases in between. CDR1 and CDR2 (germline): MNHEY, SVGEGT. This CDR3 is 15 amino acids long. CDR3 region: CASSAPGHLGPEQYF. The CDR3 coding sequence is TGTGCCAGCAGCGCCCCGGGCCATCTCGGCCCCGAGCAGTACTTC.

This chain links TRBV5-1 with TRBJ1-5; TRBD1 matches 9 bases. The V segment lost 7 bases and the J segment 7 bases; nucleotides outside the gene matches: 9. Germline CDR1 and CDR2: SGHRS and YFSETQ. This CDR3 is 14 amino acids long. For the CDR3, the DNA is TGCGCCAGCGCCACCGGGACAGGGAACCAGCCCCAGCATTTT. Its protein product is CASATGTGNQPQHF.

There are a few counts of this clone. The chain employs TRBV4-1 and TRBJ2-2; D ambiguous. The V gene's germline CDR1 is MGHRA and CDR2 YSYEKL. V gave up 4 bases and J gave up 0 bases, with 6 bases separating them. This CDR3 region has 14 residues. CDR3 DNA: TGCGCCAGCAGCCGAGTCGCGAACACCGGGGAGCTGTTTTTT. This codes for CASSRVANTGELFF.

The rearrangement links TRBV12-3 or TRBV12-4 to TRBJ2-1; tentatively, D is TRBD1 (6 bases). V was pared by 6 bases and J by 8 bases, with 14 bases between. The CDR3 is 13 residues long. The CDR3 is CASRKTGSDEQFF. For the CDR3, the DNA is TGTGCCAGCAGAAAAACAGGGAGCGATGAGCAGTTCTTC.

The rearrangement links TRBV7-9 to TRBJ1-4, with no clear D. The length of the CDR3 is 15 residues. Germline CDR1 is SEHNR and CDR2 is FQNEAQ (reference sequence). V lost 5 bases and J 3 bases, leaving 13 bases between the germline ends. The CDR3 DNA sequence: TGTGCCAGCAGCCCCAGACCCGTTTCTAATGAAAAACTGTTTTTT. It encodes CASSPRPVSNEKLFF.

This clone appeared a single time. The chain joins TRBV6-2 or TRBV6-3 to TRBJ2-6; D tentatively reads TRBD1 or TRBD2 (5 bases each). CDR3 length equals 19 residues. Trimming stripped 2 bases from V and 0 bases from J, with 17 bases between. Germline V lookup: CDR1 MNHEY, CDR2 SVGEGT. CDR3 nucleotides: TGTGCCAGCAGTTACGGGCGGGCAGGGCCGATCTCTGGGGCCAACGTCCTGACTTTC. This translates into CASSYGRAGPISGANVLTF.

The genes are TRBV29-1 and TRBJ2-7; D may be TRBD1 or TRBD2 (6 bases each). Trimming shortened V by 6 bases and J by 5 bases, and 23 bases separated the two germline ends. Germline lookup yields CDR1 SQVTM and CDR2 ANQGSEA. This CDR3 spans 15 amino acids. CDR3 residues: CSVKKTGAGHDEQYF. The CDR3 bases are TGCAGCGTCAAAAAAACGGGGGCAGGGCACGACGAGCAGTACTTC.

The chain uses TRBV28 and TRBJ1-6; no firm D call. The V gene lost 7 bases and the J gene lost 9 bases, with 7 bases spanning the gap. Germline lookup yields CDR1 MDHEN and CDR2 SYDVKM. This CDR3 is built from 11 residues. CDR3 loop: CASTSASPLHF. The CDR3 nucleotides are TGTGCCAGCACTAGTGCTTCACCCCTCCACTTT.

The rearrangement links TRBV5-6 to TRBJ1-5; 9 bases are a match to TRBD1. The V gene's germline CDR1 is SGHDT and CDR2 YYEEEE. J lost 6 bases, V lost 1 base, and 11 bases had no gene match. CDR3 size: 17 residues. The CDR3 loop reads CASSLWDRVFLGQPQHF. The CDR3 bases are TGTGCCAGCAGCTTGTGGGACAGGGTTTTTCTCGGTCAGCCCCAGCATTTT.

The chain carries TRBV9 and TRBJ2-5; 11 positions match TRBD2. Germline CDR1 reads SGDLS; CDR2 reads YYNGEE. The junction had 15 bases not matched to a gene; V was cut back by 4 bases and J by 4 bases. CDR3 length equals 18 residues. CDR3 nucleotide sequence: TGTGCCAGCAGCCCCCGACTAGCGGGGTCTGTTAAAGGAGAGACCCAGTACTTC. Amino acid sequence: CASSPRLAGSVKGETQYF. Filled out from reference TRBV9 and TRBJ2-5, the complete variable domain reads DSGVTQTPKHLITATGQRVTLRCSPRSGDLSVYWYQQSLDQGLQFLIQYYNGEERAKGNILERFSAQQFPDLHSELNLSSLELGDSALYFCASSPRLAGSVKGETQYFGPGTRLLVL.

The V call is TRBV6-5, the J call TRBJ1-6, with unresolved D. The ends were cut back, 5 bases at V and 5 bases at J, with 10 bases in the middle. Germline lookup yields CDR1 MNHEY and CDR2 SVGAGI. The CDR3 runs to 14 residues. The CDR3 nucleotides are TGTGCCAGCAGTCGAGGGAAGGATAATTCACCCCTCCACTTT. It specifies CASSRGKDNSPLHF.

This chain uses TRBV6-5 with TRBJ1-4, with D unclear. V gave up 6 bases and J gave up 0 bases, with 11 bases separating them. Germline V gene data show CDR1 as MNHEY and CDR2 as SVGAGI. The CDR3 contains 15 residues. This CDR3 reads CASSLFGTTNEKLFF. The CDR3 region has the DNA TGTGCCAGCAGCCTATTCGGGACAACTAATGAAAAACTGTTTTTT.

This clone has just one count. V is TRBV6-2 or TRBV6-3 and J is TRBJ1-5; possibly TRBD1 for D (6 bases). V lost 2 bases to trimming and J lost 7 bases, with 15 bases between them. The germline CDR1 and CDR2 sequences are MNHEY and SVGEGT. The CDR3 length is 15 residues. This CDR3 is CASSYINQGRQPQHF. The CDR3 DNA reads TGTGCCAGCAGTTACATTAACCAGGGGAGGCAGCCCCAGCATTTT.

This clone was found once. The chain couples TRBV18 to TRBJ1-5; D possibly corresponds to TRBD1 (6 bases). Germline CDR1 is KGHSH and CDR2 is LQKENI. CDR3 length: 13 amino acids. V lost 3 bases and J 5 bases, leaving 8 bases between the germline ends. The CDR3 is CASSPDRDQPQHF. As DNA, the CDR3 is TGTGCCAGCTCACCGGACAGAGATCAGCCCCAGCATTTT.

There are a few counts of this clone. The chain recombines TRBV19 with TRBJ1-1; no clear D. The germline gives CDR1 LNHDA, CDR2 SQIVND (reference sequence). The CDR3 covers 13 residues. Trimming left V 6 bases short and J 0 bases short, with 8 bases between. CDR3: CASRQSLNTEAFF. For the CDR3, the DNA is TGTGCCAGTAGACAGTCCCTGAACACTGAAGCTTTCTTT.

This chain uses TRBV18 with TRBJ1-6, with D possibly being TRBD1 (5 bases). The CDR3 totals 14 residues. Germline-derived CDR1 and CDR2 are KGHSH and LQKENI. Trimming took off 2 bases at V and 8 bases at J, with 10 bases between the two ends. CDR3 in amino acids: CASSPAGIDSPLHF. The CDR3 DNA is TGTGCCAGCTCACCAGCAGGGATCGATTCACCCCTCCACTTT.

This clone was found once. The gene calls are TRBV4-2 and TRBJ1-5; TRBD1 matches 7 bases. From germline, CDR1 is LGHNA and CDR2 YNFKEQ. This CDR3 is built from 16 residues. V shed 0 bases, J shed 2 bases, and the junction held 4 bases outside the gene matches. CDR3 residues: CASSQEGDSRNQPQHF. DNA for the CDR3: TGTGCCAGCAGCCAAGAAGGGGACAGTCGCAATCAGCCCCAGCATTTT.

CDR3 in DNA: TGTGCCAGTAGTGGTCAGCACTCAACTAGCACAGATACGCAGTATTTT. Translating it yields CASSGQHSTSTDTQYF. The chain links TRBV19 to TRBJ2-3; D not resolved. The CDR3 is made up of 16 amino acids. Trimming took off 5 bases at V and 0 bases at J, with 15 bases between the two ends. The germline gives CDR1 LNHDA, CDR2 SQIVND (reference sequence).

This rearrangement joins TRBV28 to TRBJ1-6, with no clear D. V gave up 5 bases and J gave up 0 bases, with 8 bases separating them. The CDR3 spans 15 residues. Germline CDR1 is MDHEN and CDR2 is SYDVKM. CDR3 DNA sequence: TGTGCCAGCAGTGCGGCTAGCTCCTATAATTCACCCCTCCACTTT. Residues: CASSAASSYNSPLHF.

V is TRBV10-3 and J is TRBJ2-1; either TRBD1 or TRBD2 may supply D (6 bases each). This CDR3 spans 15 amino acids. From germline, CDR1 is ENHRY and CDR2 SYGVKD. Deletions cut 10 bases from V and 5 bases from J, with 21 bases between. CDR3 DNA: TGTGCCAGCCGTGAAGGGGGGCCGCTTAACAATGAGCAGTTCTTC. Protein sequence: CASREGGPLNNEQFF.

The chain has TRBV23-1 and TRBJ1-2; D gene unclear. TRBV23-1 is an ORF for which the function is uncertain. Trimming left V 1 base short and J 4 bases short, with 16 bases between. This CDR3 comprises 16 residues. This CDR3 is CASSQFSVRPAYGYTF. The CDR3 nucleotides are TGCGCCAGCAGTCAATTTTCGGTACGTCCGGCCTATGGCTACACCTTC.

J is TRBJ1-1 and V is TRBV3-1 (or the pseudogene TRBV3-2); possible D gene TRBD1, 5 bases. Per the germline V gene, CDR1 is LGHDT and CDR2 is YNNKEL (reference sequence). V was pared by 1 base and J by 1 base, with 16 bases between. The CDR3 is 17 amino acids. The CDR3 DNA sequence: TGTGCCAGCAGCCAAGTAAGGTGGGGCAGAACGAACACTGAAGCTTTCTTT. This codes for CASSQVRWGRTNTEAFF.

This clone was observed once. The chain uses TRBV18 and TRBJ2-2; TRBD2 is a possible D gene (6 bases). This CDR3 region has 16 residues. The germline V and J ends were trimmed by 0 bases and 6 bases, with 14 bases remaining between them. CDR1 and CDR2 (germline): KGHSH, LQKENI. CDR3 nucleotide sequence: TGTGCCAGCTCACCACCCGGGGGACCCGCCGCCGGGGAGCTGTTTTTT. Residues: CASSPPGGPAAGELFF.

The CDR3 protein is CASTLLLGTRGTEAFF. The CDR3 DNA is TGTGCCAGCACTCTTCTACTGGGGACACGGGGCACTGAAGCTTTCTTT. The rearrangement links TRBV7-9 to TRBJ1-1, with D perhaps matching TRBD1 (6 bases). The germline V and J ends were trimmed by 7 bases and 4 bases, with 22 bases remaining between them. Germline CDR1 SEHNR, CDR2 FQNEAQ (reference sequence). This CDR3 is built from 16 residues.

V and J are TRBV12-2 and TRBJ1-6; TRBD1, the table's D call, lacks a check against the DNA. TRBV12-2 has pseudogene status. This CDR3 contains 8 residues. In DNA, the CDR3 is TGTGCAAGTCGCTCCCGTCAGTTT. Protein product: CASRSRQF.

V usage is TRBV5-1 and J usage is TRBJ2-1; maybe TRBD1 (6 bases). Per germline, CDR1 SGHRS and CDR2 YFSETQ. The V gene lost 4 bases and the J gene lost 2 bases, with 10 bases spanning the gap. This CDR3 has 14 residues. The CDR3 coding sequence is TGCGCCAGCAGCATTAGACAGGCCTACAATGAGCAGTTCTTC. Translation: CASSIRQAYNEQFF.

The CDR3 coding sequence is TGTGCCAGCAGTATGGGACCCTTATCCGGGGAGCTGTTTTTT. Amino acid sequence: CASSMGPLSGELFF. The chain couples TRBV6-5 to TRBJ2-2; TRBD1 or TRBD2 may be the D gene (5 bases each). Germline V CDR1 and CDR2: MNHEY, SVGAGI. The CDR3 covers 14 residues. V dropped 5 bases and J dropped 6 bases, with 13 bases sitting between them.

The chain recombines TRBV10-3 with TRBJ2-1, with TRBD1 matching 9 bases. CDR3 length: 12 residues. V shed 8 bases and J 6 bases; nucleotides not matched to a gene: 2. From germline, CDR1 is ENHRY and CDR2 SYGVKD. CDR3 sequence (DNA): TGTGCCATCGGGGACAGGGTCAATGAGCAGTTCTTC. Its translation is CAIGDRVNEQFF.